This T cell receptor (beta chain) is from a study of T cell responses to AZD1222 COVID-19 vaccine. Study details: Combined were second doses at about 4 or about 12 weeks.

Here immunoSEQ multiplex PCR was the method, and the copy in TCRdb shows in-frame clones only, minus some. The table has about 120,000 clones, 87% seen once. The germline CDR1 and CDR2 sequences are SEHNR and FQNEAQ (reference sequence). With V trimmed by 4 bases and J by 7 bases, 4 bases remained unmatched. The CDR3 has 13 residues. This sequence originates from an adult in good health. The V and J genes are TRBV7-9 and TRBJ1-1; 9 bases are a match to TRBD1. The starting material was peripheral blood, obtained on day 0 of AZD1222 vaccination. CDR3 amino acids: CASSWGTGIEAFF. CDR3 nucleotide sequence: TGTGCCAGCAGCTGGGGGACAGGGATTGAAGCTTTCTTT.